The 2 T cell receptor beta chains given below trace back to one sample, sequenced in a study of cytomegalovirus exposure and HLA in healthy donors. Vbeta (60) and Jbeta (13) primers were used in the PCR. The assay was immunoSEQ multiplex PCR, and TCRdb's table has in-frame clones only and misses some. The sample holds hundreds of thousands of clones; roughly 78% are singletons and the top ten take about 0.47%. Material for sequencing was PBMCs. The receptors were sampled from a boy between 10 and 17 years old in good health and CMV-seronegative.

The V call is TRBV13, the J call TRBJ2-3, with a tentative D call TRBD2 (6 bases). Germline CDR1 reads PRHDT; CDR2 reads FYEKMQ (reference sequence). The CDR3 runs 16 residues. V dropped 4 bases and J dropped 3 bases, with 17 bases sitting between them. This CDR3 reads CASSSAHGRVTDTQYF. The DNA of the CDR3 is TGTGCCAGCAGCTCCGCCCACGGGAGAGTGACAGATACGCAGTATTTT.

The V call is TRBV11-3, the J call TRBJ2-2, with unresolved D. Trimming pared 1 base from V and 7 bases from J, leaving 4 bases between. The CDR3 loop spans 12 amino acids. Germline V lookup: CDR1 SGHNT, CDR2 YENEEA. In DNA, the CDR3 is TGTGCCAGCAGCTTAGCCCGCGGGGAGCTGTTTTTT. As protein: CASSLARGELFF. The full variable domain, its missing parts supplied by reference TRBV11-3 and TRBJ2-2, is EAGVVQSPRYKIIEKKQPVAFWCNPISGHNTLYWYLQNLGQGPELLIRYENEEAVDDSQLPKDRFSAERLKGVDSTLKIQPAELGDSAVYLCASSLARGELFFGEGSRLTVL.